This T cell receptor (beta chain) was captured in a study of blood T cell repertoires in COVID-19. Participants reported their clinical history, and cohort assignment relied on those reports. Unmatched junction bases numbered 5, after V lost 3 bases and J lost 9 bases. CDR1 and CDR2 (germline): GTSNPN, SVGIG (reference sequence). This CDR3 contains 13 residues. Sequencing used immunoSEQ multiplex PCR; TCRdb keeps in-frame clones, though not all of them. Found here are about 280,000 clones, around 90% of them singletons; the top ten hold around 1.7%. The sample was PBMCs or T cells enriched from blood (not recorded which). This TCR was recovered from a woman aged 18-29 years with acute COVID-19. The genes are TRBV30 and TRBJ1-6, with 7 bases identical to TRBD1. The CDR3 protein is CAWRSQGFSPLHF. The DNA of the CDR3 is TGTGCCTGGAGGTCACAGGGGTTTTCACCCCTCCACTTT.